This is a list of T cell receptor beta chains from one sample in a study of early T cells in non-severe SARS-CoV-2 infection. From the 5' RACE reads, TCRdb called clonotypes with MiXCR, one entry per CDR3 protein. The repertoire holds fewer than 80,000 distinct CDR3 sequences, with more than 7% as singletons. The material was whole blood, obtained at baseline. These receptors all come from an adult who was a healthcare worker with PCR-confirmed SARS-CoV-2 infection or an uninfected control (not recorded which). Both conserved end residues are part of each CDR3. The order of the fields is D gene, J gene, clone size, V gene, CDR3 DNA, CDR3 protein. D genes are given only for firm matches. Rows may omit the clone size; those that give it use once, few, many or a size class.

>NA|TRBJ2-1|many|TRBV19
TGTGCCAGTAGGGGCGACACACTCAATGAGCAGTTCTTC
CASRGDTLNEQFF
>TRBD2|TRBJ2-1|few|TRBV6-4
TGTGCCAGCAGAACCAGAGCGGGCGGGGGCTACAATGAGCAGTTCTTC
CASRTRAGGGYNEQFF
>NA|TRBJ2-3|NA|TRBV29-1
TGCAGCGTTGAATCTCGGGGAGCCGATACGCAGTATTTT
CSVESRGADTQYF
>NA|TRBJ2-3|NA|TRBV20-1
TGCAGTGCTAGCCGGGTCGAGGGCACAGATACGCAGTATTTT
CSASRVEGTDTQYF
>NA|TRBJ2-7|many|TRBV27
TGTGCCAGCAGTTTAGTTGGCAGGGACCACGAGCAGTACTTC
CASSLVGRDHEQYF
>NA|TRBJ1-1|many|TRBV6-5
TGTGCCAGCAGGGGGTGGGACACTGAAGCTTTCTTT
CASRGWDTEAFF
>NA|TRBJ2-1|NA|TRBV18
TGTGCCAGCTCGCCTAACAGGGATGATGAGCAGTTCTTC
CASSPNRDDEQFF
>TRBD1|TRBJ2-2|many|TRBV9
TGTGCCAGCAGCACGCGGCAAGACAGGGCGAACACCGGGGAGCTGTTTTTT
CASSTRQDRANTGELFF
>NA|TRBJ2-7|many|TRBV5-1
TGCGCCAGCAGCGGTCAGCCGGGACTCTACCTCTCCTACGAGCAGTACTTC
CASSGQPGLYLSYEQYF
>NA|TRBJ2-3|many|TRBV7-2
TGTGCCAGCAGCTTAGGTGGACTTATCACAGATACGCAGTATTTT
CASSLGGLITDTQYF
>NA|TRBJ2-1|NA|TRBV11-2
TGTGCCAGCAGCTTTATCACTAGTCGGAGCTCCTACAATGAGCAGTTCTTC
CASSFITSRSSYNEQFF
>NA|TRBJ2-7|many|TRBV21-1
TGTGCCAGCAGCAAAGGTGGGGACAGGCTCCGCTACGAGCAGTACTTC
CASSKGGDRLRYEQYF
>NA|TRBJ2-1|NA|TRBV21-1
TGTGCCAGCAGCCAGCGGGAGGGAGGCCATGAGCAGTTCTTC
CASSQREGGHEQFF
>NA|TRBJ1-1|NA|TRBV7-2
TGTGCCAGCAGCTTGTGGGCGAGGGAGACAAGGGCTTTCTTT
CASSLWARETRAFF
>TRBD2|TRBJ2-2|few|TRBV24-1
TGTGCCACCAGAGGACTAGCGGGAGTCGGGGAGCTGTTTTTT
CATRGLAGVGELFF
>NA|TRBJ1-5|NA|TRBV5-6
TGTGCCAGCAGCTCTTTAAATAGCAATCAGCCCCAGCATTTT
CASSSLNSNQPQHF
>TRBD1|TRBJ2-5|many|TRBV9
TGTGCCAGCACCGTAGGGGACAGGGTGTACCAAGAGACCCAGTACTTC
CASTVGDRVYQETQYF